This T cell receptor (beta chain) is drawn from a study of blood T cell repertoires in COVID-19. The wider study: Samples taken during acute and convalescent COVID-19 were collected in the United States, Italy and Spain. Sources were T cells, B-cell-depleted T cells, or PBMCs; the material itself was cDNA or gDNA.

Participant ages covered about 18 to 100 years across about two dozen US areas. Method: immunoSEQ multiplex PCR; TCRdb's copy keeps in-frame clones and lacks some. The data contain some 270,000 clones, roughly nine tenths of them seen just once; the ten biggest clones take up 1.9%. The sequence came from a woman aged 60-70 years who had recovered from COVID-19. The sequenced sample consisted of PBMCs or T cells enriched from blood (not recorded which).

The CDR3 nucleotides are TGCGCCAGCAGCGCAACAGGGGGCGATGGCTACACCTTC. Its translation: CASSATGGDGYTF. V gene TRBV5-1 combines with J gene TRBJ1-2; 9 nucleotides match TRBD1. CDR1 is SGHRS, CDR2 YFSETQ, per germline. Trimming cost V 4 bases and J 6 bases; bases outside gene matches: 4. This CDR3 is built from 13 residues.